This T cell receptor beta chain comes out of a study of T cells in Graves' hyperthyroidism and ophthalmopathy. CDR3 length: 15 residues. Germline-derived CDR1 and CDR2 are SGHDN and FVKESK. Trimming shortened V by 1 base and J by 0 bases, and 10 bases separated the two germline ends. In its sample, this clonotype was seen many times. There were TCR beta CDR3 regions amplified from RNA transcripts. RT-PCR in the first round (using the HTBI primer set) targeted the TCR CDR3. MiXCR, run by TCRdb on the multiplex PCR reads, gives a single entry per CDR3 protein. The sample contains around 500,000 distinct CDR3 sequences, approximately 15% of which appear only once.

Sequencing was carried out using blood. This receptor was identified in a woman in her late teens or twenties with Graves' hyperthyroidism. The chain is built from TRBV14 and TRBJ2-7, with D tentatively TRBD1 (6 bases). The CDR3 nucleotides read TGTGCCAGCAGCCAAGCTGACAGGTACTCCTACGAGCAGTACTTC. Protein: CASSQADRYSYEQYF.